This T cell receptor (beta chain) was recorded in a study of response to subunit inactivated influenza vaccine. TCRdb reprocessed the RT-PCR reads with MiXCR, giving one entry per CDR3 protein. The sample carries more than 500,000 distinct CDR3 sequences, about 11% recorded once. CDR3 length equals 15 residues. V trimming: 0 bases; J trimming: 3 bases; junction bases outside the gene matches: 5. The V gene's germline CDR1 is LGHNA and CDR2 YSLEER. Separately, the same data were catalogued under a study of T cells expressing NK-cell markers. That study adds: The authors made TCR beta cDNA libraries by 5'RACE template switching. This switching added a universal primer site and UMIs. All TCR beta repertoires analysed originated from sorted CD3+CD56+NKG2C+, CD3+CD56+NKG2C- and CD3+CD56-NKG2C+ T cells. Roughly 6 donors had dominant NKG2C+ clonotypes that comprised about 1.0-7.0% of their CD8+ T cells. Four of the donors also had these clonotypes leading their CD3+CD56-NKG2C+ fraction.

The material was PBMCs from blood, obtained on the day of vaccination. The V call is TRBV4-3, the J call TRBJ2-7; 7 positions agree with TRBD2. This receptor was taken from a man aged 50-59 years who received an inactivated influenza vaccine. CDR3 protein: CASSQDSGASYEQYF. The DNA for the CDR3 is TGCGCCAGCAGCCAAGACAGCGGGGCCAGCTACGAGCAGTACTTC.